This paragraph covers one T cell receptor (beta chain) sequence. The data were taken from a study of patients and donors after allogeneic stem cell transplantation. One entry per CDR3 protein, called by TCRdb with MiXCR from the RT-PCR reads. This table has tens of thousands of distinct CDR3 sequences, roughly 52% appearing once. Input material: blood, either unsorted or a sorted T cell fraction (not recorded which). The sequence derives from a human donor who was either an allogeneic HSCT recipient or a stem cell or donor lymphocyte infusion donor (not recorded which). It is not recorded whose cells these are; they may come from a transplant donor.

The CDR3 nucleotides read TGTGCCAGCAGTTATTGGATCCAGGGGAATGGCTACACCTTC. Amino acid sequence: CASSYWIQGNGYTF. The chain has TRBV6-2 or TRBV6-3 and TRBJ1-2; D may be TRBD1 (6 bases). The CDR3 consists of 14 residues. With 3 bases removed from V and 6 bases from J, the gap between germline ends came to 14 bases. CDR1 MNHEY and CDR2 SVGEGT come from the germline V gene.